The T cell receptor (beta chain) described here comes from a study of early T cells in non-severe SARS-CoV-2 infection. This clonotype has ten or more counts. No antigen is known for it. TCRdb fed the 5' RACE reads into MiXCR, producing one record per CDR3 protein. The table lists 75,000 to 90,000 distinct CDR3 sequences, about 15% of them singletons. General study results and limits: Matching results from VDJdb favored anti-spike CD8 responses, leaving private and CD4 specificities undetected.

V was pared by 0 bases and J by 3 bases, with 8 bases of the junction left unmatched. This CDR3 is built from 16 residues. Germline lookup yields CDR1 DFQATT and CDR2 SNEGSKA (reference sequence). The sequence came from an adult who was a healthcare worker with PCR-confirmed SARS-CoV-2 infection or an uninfected control (not recorded which). The material sequenced was whole blood. The gene calls are TRBV20-1 and TRBJ2-3; 8 bases are shared with TRBD2. The CDR3 DNA sequence: TGCAGTGCTAGAGATCGAGTAAGCGGGAGAACAGATACGCAGTATTTT. Amino acids: CSARDRVSGRTDTQYF.